One and the same sample provided the 16 T cell receptor beta chains below, sequenced in a study of response to subunit inactivated influenza vaccine. TCRdb re-analysed the RT-PCR reads in MiXCR, keeping a single row per CDR3 protein. Here the sample spans 500,000 to 650,000 distinct CDR3 sequences, 6% to 9% being singletons. Sequencing was performed on PBMCs from blood, taken less than 25 months after vaccination. All receptors derive from a man aged 50 to 75 who received an inactivated influenza vaccine.

V usage is TRBV20-1 and J usage is TRBJ2-4; 15 bases are shared with TRBD2. Germline V gene data show CDR1 as DFQATT and CDR2 as SNEGSKA (reference sequence). Germline trimming cut 5 bases from V and 6 bases from J; bases unmatched to any gene: 5. The CDR3 totals 15 residues. CDR3 nucleotide sequence: TGCAGTGCTCCACCGGGACTAGCGGGGGGAAACATTCAGTACTTC. It codes for CSAPPGLAGGNIQYF.

Ten or more counts support this clonotype. The chain employs TRBV20-1 and TRBJ2-7; 7 nucleotides match TRBD1. This CDR3 is 15 amino acids long. CDR1 is DFQATT and CDR2 is SNEGSKA in the germline V gene (reference sequence). J was trimmed by 6 bases and V by 3 bases; bases with no gene match: 14. The CDR3 coding sequence is TGCAGTGCTAGCAGCTGGCAGGGGGTCCCCCGCGAGCAGTACTTC. Its protein product is CSASSWQGVPREQYF.

The sample holds many counts of this clonotype. In DNA, the CDR3 is TGCAGTGCTCGCCGCGACAACTACAATGAGCAGTTCTTC. It codes for CSARRDNYNEQFF. The chain recombines TRBV20-1 with TRBJ2-1, with D uncertain. Germline CDR1 DFQATT, CDR2 SNEGSKA (reference sequence). The length of the CDR3 is 13 residues. The V gene lost 5 bases and the J gene lost 3 bases, with 11 bases spanning the gap.

The genes are TRBV5-1 and TRBJ2-3, with D perhaps TRBD2 (5 bases). V dropped 4 bases and J dropped 2 bases, with 11 bases sitting between them. The CDR3 extends over 14 amino acids. Germline loops: CDR1 SGHRS, CDR2 YFSETQ. The CDR3 nucleotides read TGCGCCAGCAGCCCGGACTGGAACACAGATACGCAGTATTTT. Protein: CASSPDWNTDTQYF.

This clonotype showed up just a few times. The V call is TRBV10-3, the J call TRBJ2-2, with a weak D call TRBD1 (6 bases). From germline, CDR1 is ENHRY and CDR2 SYGVKD. V lost 11 bases and J 6 bases, leaving 10 bases between the germline ends. CDR3 length: 11 amino acids. CDR3 loop: CAYGQSGELFF. CDR3 sequence (DNA): TGTGCCTACGGACAGTCCGGGGAGCTGTTTTTT.

This chain joins TRBV2 and TRBJ2-7; D is uncertain. Germline V gene sequence: CDR1 SNHLY, CDR2 FYNNEI. The CDR3 has 16 amino acids. V dropped 7 bases and J dropped 0 bases, with 19 bases sitting between them. This chain's CDR3 is CASTPARLAFSYEQYF. The CDR3, as DNA: TGTGCCAGCACCCCCGCTCGGCTGGCATTCTCCTACGAGCAGTACTTC.

This clonotype was seen at least ten times. The chain joins TRBV12-3 or TRBV12-4 to TRBJ2-3; D possibly matches TRBD1 or TRBD2 (5 bases each). The V gene lost 5 bases and the J gene lost 3 bases, with 15 bases spanning the gap. CDR3 length: 15 residues. The CDR3 region has the DNA TGTGCCAGCAGTGGGGGTTTGGGAAGTACAGATACGCAGTATTTT. Translating it yields CASSGGLGSTDTQYF.

This clonotype was counted ten times or more. V gene TRBV11-2 combines with J gene TRBJ1-1; tentatively, D is TRBD1 (5 bases). The V end was cut by 6 bases, the J end by 4 bases, with 12 bases between. Germline V gene lookup returns CDR1 SGHAT and CDR2 FQNNGV. This CDR3 is built from 13 residues. DNA for the CDR3: TGTGCCAGCAGGAGGGGCTGGGGCACTGAAGCTTTCTTT. Its translation: CASRRGWGTEAFF.

This clonotype was counted only a few times. The chain carries TRBV11-2 and TRBJ2-5; no definite D call. V gave up 5 bases and J gave up 4 bases, with 14 bases separating them. Germline V CDR1 and CDR2: SGHAT, FQNNGV. This CDR3 comprises 14 residues. The CDR3 loop reads CASSTTLGSETQYF. For the CDR3, the DNA is TGTGCCAGCAGCACGACCTTAGGTTCAGAGACCCAGTACTTC.

This clonotype was seen a handful of times. The chain combines TRBV12-3 or TRBV12-4 with TRBJ2-1; 8 nucleotides agree with TRBD1. CDR3 length: 15 amino acids. V was clipped by 5 bases and J by 9 bases; unmatched bases: 12. CDR3 sequence (DNA): TGTGCCAGCAGTCCAAGGACAGGGAGGACGGGTGAGCAGTTCTTC. Its protein product is CASSPRTGRTGEQFF.

This clonotype was seen more than once but under ten times. The chain employs TRBV6-2 or TRBV6-3 and TRBJ1-2; tentatively, D is TRBD1 (5 bases). This CDR3 has 17 residues. CDR1 and CDR2 (germline): MNHEY, SVGEGT. V dropped 4 bases and J dropped 1 base, with 19 bases sitting between them. The CDR3 spells CASSSRTLEPNNYGYTF. The DNA of the CDR3 is TGTGCCAGCAGTTCGAGGACACTAGAACCGAATAACTATGGCTACACCTTC.

This sequence joins TRBV29-1 and TRBJ2-1; perhaps TRBD1 as D (6 bases). The germline V and J ends were trimmed by 5 bases and 3 bases, with 14 bases remaining between them. CDR3 length: 14 residues. Germline loops: CDR1 SQVTM, CDR2 ANQGSEA. CDR3 nucleotides: TGCAGCGTTAGGGGGACGGAGAACTACAATGAGCAGTTCTTC. Its translation is CSVRGTENYNEQFF.

The sample holds a few counts of this clonotype. This chain links TRBV5-1 with TRBJ2-3, with TRBD1 matching over 8 bases. The germline CDR1 and CDR2 sequences are SGHRS and YFSETQ. J gave up 1 base and V 4 bases, and 11 bases lay outside the gene matches. This CDR3 spans 17 amino acids. CDR3: CASSTSQSGQGTDTQYF. CDR3 in DNA: TGCGCCAGCAGCACAAGCCAGTCGGGACAGGGCACAGATACGCAGTATTTT.

This clonotype was detected ten times or more. The chain recombines TRBV27 with TRBJ2-1; 9 bases map to TRBD2. The V segment lost 3 bases and the J segment 6 bases; nucleotides outside the gene matches: 12. This CDR3 contains 17 residues. Germline V gene sequence: CDR1 MNHEY, CDR2 SMNVEV (reference sequence). The CDR3 bases are TGTGCCAGCAGTTTTGGTGCGGGAGGGCACCCAACCAATGAGCAGTTCTTC. Translation: CASSFGAGGHPTNEQFF.

This clonotype has a handful of counts. CDR3 DNA: TGTGCCAGCAGCTCAATGAAGACTAGCGGGAGATACGAGCAGTACTTC. This translates into CASSSMKTSGRYEQYF. V is TRBV7-2 and J is TRBJ2-7; 12 nucleotides agree with TRBD2. Germline values: CDR1 SGHTA, CDR2 FQGNSA. With 4 bases clipped from V and 4 bases from J, the junction kept 8 bases outside the gene matches. This CDR3 is 16 amino acids long.

The DNA of the CDR3 is TGTGCCAGCGAGGGACAGGGGGTCTCCTACGAGCAGTACTTC. This translates into CASEGQGVSYEQYF. This chain joins TRBV2 and TRBJ2-7; TRBD1 agrees at 11 bases. Germline CDR1 and CDR2: SNHLY and FYNNEI. The CDR3 is 14 residues long. Trimming cost V 8 bases and J 0 bases; bases outside gene matches: 3. Full variable domain (remainder filled in from reference TRBV2 and TRBJ2-7): EPEVTQTPSHQVTQMGQEVILRCVPISNHLYFYWYRQILGQKVEFLVSFYNNEISEKSEIFDDQFSVERPDGSNFTLKIRSTKLEDSAMYFCASEGQGVSYEQYFGPGTRLTVT.